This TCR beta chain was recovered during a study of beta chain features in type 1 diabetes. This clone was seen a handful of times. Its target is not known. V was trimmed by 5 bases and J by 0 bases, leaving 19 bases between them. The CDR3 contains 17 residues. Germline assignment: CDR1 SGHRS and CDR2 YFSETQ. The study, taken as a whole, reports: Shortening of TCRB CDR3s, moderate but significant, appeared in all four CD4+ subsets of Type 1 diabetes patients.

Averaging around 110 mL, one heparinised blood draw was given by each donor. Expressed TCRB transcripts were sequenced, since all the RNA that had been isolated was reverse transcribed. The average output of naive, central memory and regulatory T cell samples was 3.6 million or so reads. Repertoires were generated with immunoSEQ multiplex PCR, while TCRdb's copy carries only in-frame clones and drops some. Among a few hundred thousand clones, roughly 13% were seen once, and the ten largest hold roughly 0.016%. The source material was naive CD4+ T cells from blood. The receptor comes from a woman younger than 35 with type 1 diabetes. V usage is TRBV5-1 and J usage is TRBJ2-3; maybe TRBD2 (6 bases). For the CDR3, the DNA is TGCGCCAGCAGAGCCACTAGCAGCGGACCTAGCACAGATACGCAGTATTTT. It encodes CASRATSSGPSTDTQYF.